The T cell receptor beta chain described here comes from a study of cytomegalovirus exposure and HLA in healthy donors. For this clone: The antigen is unknown.

Germline lookup yields CDR1 MNHEY and CDR2 SMNVEV (reference sequence). V gave up 4 bases and J gave up 1 base, with 13 bases separating them. The CDR3 is 15 residues long. Whole-study results and caveats: In vitro work confirmed that a few CMV-associated chains recognize CMV antigens. TCR beta chain V- and J-gene trimming was linked, in a later analysis, to a missense variant in DCLRE1C.

This PCR relied on a set of 60 Vbeta primers and 13 Jbeta primers. The protocol was immunoSEQ multiplex PCR, while the TCRdb copy is restricted to in-frame clones and leaves out a portion. The table records under 250,000 clones, under 85% of them present only once. The specimen was PBMCs. The TCR was taken from a woman aged 45-59 years in good health and CMV-seropositive. This chain uses TRBV27 with TRBJ1-2; D perhaps matches TRBD1 (5 bases). The CDR3 spells CASSSRGRLNYGYTF. In DNA form, the CDR3 reads TGTGCCAGCAGTTCGCGGGGACGGCTTAACTATGGCTACACCTTC.